What follows are 20 T cell receptor beta chains derived from one specimen sequenced in a study of regulatory T cells in long-lasting Graves disease. The time point denotes: persistent/refractory GD, antithyroid drugs over 5 years with positive TRAb. RNA isolated from PBMCs was used to make the TCR library. Researchers made TCR beta libraries by using iRepertoire HTBI primers and running Arm-PCR on CDR3 regions. In TCRdb, the multiplex PCR reads were re-called with MiXCR into one record per CDR3 protein. The table includes some 450,000 distinct CDR3 sequences, 23% detected once. Material: peripheral blood mononuclear cells (PBMCs), obtained when the disease was refractory, from a patient treated with antithyroid drugs. The source of these receptors is a female donor with Graves disease.

Ten or more counts support this clonotype. The chain combines TRBV2 with TRBJ1-1, with D possibly TRBD1 on 5 matching bases. The CDR3 runs to 15 residues. V dropped 6 bases and J dropped 1 base, with 15 bases sitting between them. Germline-derived CDR1 and CDR2 are SNHLY and FYNNEI. CDR3 region: CASRRTQGPNTEAFF. For the CDR3, the DNA is TGTGCCAGCAGGAGAACCCAGGGTCCGAACACTGAAGCTTTCTTT.

The rearrangement uses TRBV14 and TRBJ2-7, with 11 nucleotides matching TRBD2. V trimming: 4 bases; J trimming: 7 bases; junction bases outside the gene matches: 6. The CDR3 spans 14 residues. CDR1 SGHDN and CDR2 FVKESK come from the germline V gene. The CDR3 protein is CASSLSGRAKEQYF. Here the CDR3 DNA reads TGTGCCAGCAGCCTTAGCGGGAGGGCAAAAGAGCAGTACTTC.

A remark on this clonotype: A much bigger clone sits one base away, suggesting this may be a read error. Here the CDR3 reads CASKGQGEIQYF. The CDR3 bases are TGTGCCAGCAAGGGACAGGGGGAGATCCAGTACTTC. The chain has TRBV10-3 and TRBJ2-5; TRBD1 aligns across 11 bases. CDR1 is ENHRY, CDR2 SYGVKD, per germline. CDR3 length equals 12 residues.

This clonotype showed up just a few times. The DNA of the CDR3 is TGTGCCAGCAGCCAAGGTCTAGCGGGGACAATTCTCCCCAAGACCCAGTACTTC. Translated, it gives CASSQGLAGTILPKTQYF. The genes are TRBV14 and TRBJ2-5; 9 bases align to TRBD2. The J segment lost 6 bases and the V segment lost 1 base, leaving 15 bases of the junction unmatched. The V gene's germline CDR1 is SGHDN and CDR2 FVKESK. The CDR3 is made up of 18 amino acids. Looking up the rest from reference TRBV14 and TRBJ2-5 gives the full variable domain: EAGVTQFPSHSVIEKGQTVTLRCDPISGHDNLYWYRRVMGKEIKFLLHFVKESKQDESGMPNNRFLAERTGGTYSTLKVQPAELEDSGVYFCASSQGLAGTILPKTQYFGPGTRLLVL.

V is TRBV5-1 and J is TRBJ1-1, with TRBD1 matching 9 bases. Trimming took 3 bases from V and 3 from J; bases not matched to a gene: 3. Germline assignment: CDR1 SGHRS and CDR2 YFSETQ. This CDR3 comprises 14 residues. CDR3 coding DNA: TGCGCCAGCAGCTGGGGACAGGGTGACACTGAAGCTTTCTTT. The encoded protein is CASSWGQGDTEAFF.

This clonotype occurred many times. The chain recombines TRBV12-3 or TRBV12-4 with TRBJ2-6, with 7 bases lining up with TRBD2. CDR3 length: 20 residues. Losses at the gene ends were 3 bases for V and 0 bases for J; bases not matched to a gene: 14. The CDR3 loop reads CASSFTVGGTENSGANVLTF. The CDR3 DNA is TGTGCCAGCAGTTTCACGGTGGGGGGGACGGAGAACTCTGGGGCCAACGTCCTGACTTTC.

The chain uses TRBV15 and TRBJ1-3; D not resolved. Germline V gene data show CDR1 as LNHNV and CDR2 as YYDKDF (reference sequence). The V and J ends lost 4 bases and 0 bases respectively, with 16 bases between them. The CDR3 is made up of 17 amino acids. The CDR3 loop is CATSTRVEARSGNTIYF. CDR3 DNA sequence: TGTGCCACCAGCACACGAGTAGAGGCCCGCTCTGGAAACACCATATATTTT.

The chain has TRBV30 and TRBJ2-7; D gene unclear. Germline assignment: CDR1 GTSNPN and CDR2 SVGIG (reference sequence). This CDR3 contains 12 residues. The ends were cut back, 5 bases at V and 2 bases at J, with 10 bases in the middle. CDR3 in DNA: TGTGCCTGGCAGACTCATACCTACGAGCAGTACTTC. Its translation: CAWQTHTYEQYF. Full variable domain (outside the CDR3, taken from reference TRBV30 and TRBJ2-7): SQTIHQWPATLVQPVGSPLSLECTVEGTSNPNLYWYRQAAGRGLQLLFYSVGIGQISSEVPQNLSASRPQDRQFILSSKKLLLSDSGFYLCAWQTHTYEQYFGPGTRLTVT.

This clonotype has just a few counts. The chain employs TRBV30 and TRBJ2-2, with TRBD2 identical over 12 bases. The CDR3 runs to 16 residues. The J segment lost 0 bases and the V segment lost 4 bases, leaving 3 bases of the junction unmatched. Germline V CDR1 and CDR2: GTSNPN, SVGIG (reference sequence). Here the CDR3 DNA reads TGTGCCTGGACTAGCGGGAGGGCCCCGAACACCGGGGAGCTGTTTTTT. Translating it yields CAWTSGRAPNTGELFF.

This clonotype was recorded a few times. The chain employs TRBV19 and TRBJ1-1, with TRBD1 as a possible D gene (6 bases). V was shortened by 9 bases and J by 1 base, with 15 bases between the two germline ends. Germline V lookup: CDR1 LNHDA, CDR2 SQIVND (reference sequence). The CDR3 runs 14 residues. CDR3 sequence: CASSPRGRNTEAFF. CDR3 nucleotide sequence: TGTGCCAGCAGCCCGAGGGGGAGGAACACTGAAGCTTTCTTT.

Ten or more counts support this clonotype. The chain links TRBV20-1 to TRBJ1-1; 8 bases map to TRBD1. V lost 5 bases and J lost 5; bases outside the gene matches: 7. In germline, CDR1 is DFQATT, CDR2 SNEGSKA (reference sequence). The length of the CDR3 is 13 residues. The CDR3 region has the DNA TGCAGTGCTCCCGGACAGGGAGTGACTGAAGCTTTCTTT. Translation gives CSAPGQGVTEAFF.

This clonotype appeared many times. The V gene is TRBV11-2, the J gene TRBJ2-1, with 11 bases lining up with TRBD2. Losses at the gene ends were 5 bases for V and 4 bases for J; bases not matched to a gene: 7. Germline loops: CDR1 SGHAT, CDR2 FQNNGV. There are 16 residues in the CDR3. The CDR3 DNA sequence: TGTGCCAGCAGCATTAGCGGGAGGGCCCCTTACAATGAGCAGTTCTTC. This sequence encodes CASSISGRAPYNEQFF.

To note about this clonotype: Possible read error: a much larger clone is one base away. The CDR3 does not end in the conserved phenylalanine or tryptophan, so this is likely a read error. The chain has TRBV2 and TRBJ1-1, with TRBD1 as a possible D gene (6 bases). Germline values: CDR1 SNHLY, CDR2 FYNNEI. The CDR3 length is 16 residues. With 2 bases removed from V and 4 bases from J, the gap between germline ends came to 17 bases. DNA of the CDR3: TGTGCCAGCAGTGAATGGGGGGGCGCTTCGCCCACTGAAGCTTTCCTT. Translating it yields CASSEWGGASPTEAFL.

The chain combines TRBV20-1 with TRBJ1-5; tentatively, D is TRBD1 (5 bases). Germline-derived CDR1 and CDR2 are DFQATT and SNEGSKA (reference sequence). Trimming left V 6 bases short and J 3 bases short, with 18 bases between. The CDR3 extends over 15 amino acids. The CDR3 DNA reads as TGCAGTGCCACATCTGCGGGGCGTTCCAATCAGCCCCAGCATTTT. It translates to CSATSAGRSNQPQHF.

This clonotype was counted at least ten times. The V gene is TRBV12-3 or TRBV12-4, the J gene TRBJ1-4, with D unresolved. The V and J ends lost 7 bases and 7 bases respectively, with 16 bases between them. This CDR3 spans 14 amino acids. CDR3 region: CASNLGKGAEKLFF. The CDR3 DNA reads as TGTGCCAGCAACTTGGGGAAAGGAGCTGAAAAACTGTTTTTT.

This clonotype was detected ten times or more. V is TRBV29-1 and J is TRBJ2-5; tentative D call: TRBD2 (6 bases). The CDR3 sequence is 12 residues long. Trimming removed 3 bases from V and 5 bases from J, with 10 bases in between. From germline, CDR1 is SQVTM and CDR2 ANQGSEA. CDR3 protein: CSVESGLETQYF. The CDR3 region has the DNA TGCAGCGTTGAGAGCGGGTTGGAGACCCAGTACTTC. The full variable domain, with the rest looked up from reference TRBV29-1 and TRBJ2-5, is SAVISQKPSRDICQRGTSLTIQCQVDSQVTMMFWYRQQPGQSLTLIATANQGSEATYESGFVIDKFPISRPNLTFSTLTVSNMSPEDSSIYLCSVESGLETQYFGPGTRLLVL.

This clonotype was detected a few times. The chain links TRBV30 to TRBJ2-7, with unresolved D. The CDR3 consists of 12 residues. The germline V gene has CDR1 GTSNPN and CDR2 SVGIG (reference sequence). Trimming took off 4 bases at V and 2 bases at J, with 9 bases between the two ends. As DNA, the CDR3 is TGTGCCTGGAATGCGGTTACCTACGAGCAGTACTTC. Translating it yields CAWNAVTYEQYF.

This clonotype was observed at least ten times. The CDR3 sequence: CSASSETQYF. The CDR3 nucleotides read TGCAGTGCTAGTTCAGAGACCCAGTACTTC. The V call is TRBV20-1, the J call TRBJ2-5; no definite D call. Germline CDR1 DFQATT, CDR2 SNEGSKA (reference sequence). The CDR3 is made up of 10 amino acids. V was cut by 3 bases and J by 4 bases, with 3 bases left in between.

V usage is TRBV4-1 and J usage is TRBJ2-5; D is ambiguous. V lost 0 bases to trimming and J lost 2 bases, with 4 bases between them. Germline V gene lookup returns CDR1 MGHRA and CDR2 YSYEKL. The CDR3 is made up of 13 amino acids. In nucleotides, the CDR3 is TGCGCCAGCAGCCAAGAACTACAAGAGACCCAGTACTTC. It codes for CASSQELQETQYF.

Turning to this clonotype: This likely comes from a read error, as the CDR3 has no conserved phenylalanine or tryptophan at its end. The rearrangement joins TRBV7-8 to TRBJ2-7, with D possibly TRBD1 on 6 matching bases. There are 13 residues in the CDR3. Trimming pared 4 bases from V and 3 bases from J, leaving 10 bases between. Germline CDR1 is SGHVS and CDR2 is FQNEAQ. The CDR3 sequence: CASSSVQGYEQYL. In nucleotides, the CDR3 is TGTGCCAGCAGCTCTGTACAGGGCTACGAGCAGTACCTC.